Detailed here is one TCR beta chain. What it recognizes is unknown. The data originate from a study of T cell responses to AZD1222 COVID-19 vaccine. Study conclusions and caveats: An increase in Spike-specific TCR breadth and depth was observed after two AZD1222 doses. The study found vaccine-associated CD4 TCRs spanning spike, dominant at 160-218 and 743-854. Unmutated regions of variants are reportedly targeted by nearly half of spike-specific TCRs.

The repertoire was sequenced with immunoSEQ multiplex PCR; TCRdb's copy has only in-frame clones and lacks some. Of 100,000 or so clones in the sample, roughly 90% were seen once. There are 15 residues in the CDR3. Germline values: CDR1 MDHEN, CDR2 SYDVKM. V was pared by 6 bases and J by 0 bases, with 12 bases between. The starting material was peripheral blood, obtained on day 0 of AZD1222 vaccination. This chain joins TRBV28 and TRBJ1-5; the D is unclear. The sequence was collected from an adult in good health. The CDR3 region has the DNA TGTGCCAGCAGAACGCCCGGGGATAGCAATCAGCCCCAGCATTTT. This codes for CASRTPGDSNQPQHF.